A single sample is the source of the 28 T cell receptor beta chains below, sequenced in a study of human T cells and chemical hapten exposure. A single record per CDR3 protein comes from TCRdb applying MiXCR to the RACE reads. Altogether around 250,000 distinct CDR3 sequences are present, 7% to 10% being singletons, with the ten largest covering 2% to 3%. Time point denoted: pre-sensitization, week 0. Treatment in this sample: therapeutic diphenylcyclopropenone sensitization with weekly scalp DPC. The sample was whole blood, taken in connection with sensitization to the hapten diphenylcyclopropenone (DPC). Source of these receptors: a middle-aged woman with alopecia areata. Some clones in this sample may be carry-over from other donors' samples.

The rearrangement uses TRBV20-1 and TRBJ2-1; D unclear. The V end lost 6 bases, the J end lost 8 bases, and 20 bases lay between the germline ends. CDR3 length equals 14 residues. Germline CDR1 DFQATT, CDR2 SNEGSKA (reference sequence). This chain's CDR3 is CSAHDPSYLYEQFF. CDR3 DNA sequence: TGCAGTGCCCACGACCCATCTTACCTCTATGAGCAGTTCTTC.

CDR3 DNA: TGCAGTGTCAACCGGGACAGGGGAAGGACTGAAGCTTTCTTT. It translates to CSVNRDRGRTEAFF. This chain links TRBV20-1 with TRBJ1-1; 10 nucleotides line up with TRBD1. The germline gives CDR1 DFQATT, CDR2 SNEGSKA (reference sequence). J gave up 5 bases and V 7 bases, and 10 bases lay outside the gene matches. CDR3 length equals 14 residues.

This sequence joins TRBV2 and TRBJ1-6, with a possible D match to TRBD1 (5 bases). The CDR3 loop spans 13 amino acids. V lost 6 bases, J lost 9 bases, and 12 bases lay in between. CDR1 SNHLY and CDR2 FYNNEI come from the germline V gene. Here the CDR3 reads CASRGEIGSPLHF. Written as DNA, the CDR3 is TGTGCCAGCAGAGGGGAGATAGGTTCACCCCTCCACTTT.

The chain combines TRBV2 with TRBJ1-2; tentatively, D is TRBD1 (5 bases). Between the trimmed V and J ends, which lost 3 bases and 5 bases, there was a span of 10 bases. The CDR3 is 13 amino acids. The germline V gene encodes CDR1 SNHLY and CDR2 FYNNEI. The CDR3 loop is CASSDRGYYGYTF. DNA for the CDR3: TGTGCCAGCAGTGATCGGGGCTATTATGGCTACACCTTC.

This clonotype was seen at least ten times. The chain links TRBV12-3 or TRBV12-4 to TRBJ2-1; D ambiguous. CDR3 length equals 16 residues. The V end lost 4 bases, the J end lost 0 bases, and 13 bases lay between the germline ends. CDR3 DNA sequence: TGTGCCAGCAGTTCCCGCGGCTCGAGCTCCTACAATGAGCAGTTCTTC. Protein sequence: CASSSRGSSSYNEQFF.

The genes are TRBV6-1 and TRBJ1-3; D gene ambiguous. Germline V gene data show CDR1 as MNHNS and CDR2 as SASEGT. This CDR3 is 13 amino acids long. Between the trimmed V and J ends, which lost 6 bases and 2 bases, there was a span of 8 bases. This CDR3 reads CASRVQTGNTIYF. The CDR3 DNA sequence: TGTGCCAGCAGGGTCCAAACTGGAAACACCATATATTTT.

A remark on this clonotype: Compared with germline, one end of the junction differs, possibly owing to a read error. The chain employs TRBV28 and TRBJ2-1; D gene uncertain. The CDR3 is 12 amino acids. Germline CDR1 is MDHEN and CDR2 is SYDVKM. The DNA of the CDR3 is TGTGCCAGCGGTTTGTCGGCAGGAGAGCAGTTCTTC. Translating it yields CASGLSAGEQFF.

The DNA of the CDR3 is TGCAGTGCTAGTTCAGGGGCCCCCTACAATGAGCAGTTCTTC. This encodes CSASSGAPYNEQFF. This chain connects TRBV20-1 to TRBJ2-1; TRBD1 might be the D (6 bases). V shed 3 bases and J shed 2 bases, with 11 bases lying between them. Germline-derived CDR1 and CDR2 are DFQATT and SNEGSKA (reference sequence). The CDR3 totals 14 residues.

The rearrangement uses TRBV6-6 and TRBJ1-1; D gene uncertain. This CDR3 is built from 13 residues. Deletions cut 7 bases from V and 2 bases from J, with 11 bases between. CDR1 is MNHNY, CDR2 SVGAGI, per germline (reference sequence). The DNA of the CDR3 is TGTGCCAGCACCCAAACGGACAACACTGAAGCTTTCTTT. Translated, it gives CASTQTDNTEAFF.

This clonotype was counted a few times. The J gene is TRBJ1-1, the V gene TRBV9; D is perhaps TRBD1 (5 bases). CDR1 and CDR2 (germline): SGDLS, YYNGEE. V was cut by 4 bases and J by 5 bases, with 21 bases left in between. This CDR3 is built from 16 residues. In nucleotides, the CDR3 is TGTGCCAGCAGCCCCCCCATGATGGGGCGTAATACTGAAGCTTTCTTT. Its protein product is CASSPPMMGRNTEAFF.

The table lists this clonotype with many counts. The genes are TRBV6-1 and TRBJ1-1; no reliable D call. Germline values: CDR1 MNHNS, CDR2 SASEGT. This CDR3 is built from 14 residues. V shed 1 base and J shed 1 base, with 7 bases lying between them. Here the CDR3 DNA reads TGTGCCAGCAGTGAAGGGCAGGAGAACACTGAAGCTTTCTTT. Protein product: CASSEGQENTEAFF.

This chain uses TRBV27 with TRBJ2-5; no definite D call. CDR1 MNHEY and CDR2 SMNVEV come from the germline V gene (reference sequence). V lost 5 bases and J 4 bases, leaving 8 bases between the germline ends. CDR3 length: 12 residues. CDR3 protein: CASSATGETQYF. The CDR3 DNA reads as TGTGCCAGCAGTGCCACCGGAGAGACCCAGTACTTC.

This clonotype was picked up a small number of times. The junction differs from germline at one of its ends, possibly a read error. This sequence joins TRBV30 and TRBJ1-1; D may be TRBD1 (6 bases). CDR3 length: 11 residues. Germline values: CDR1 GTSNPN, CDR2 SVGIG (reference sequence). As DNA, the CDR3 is TGTGCTTGGAACGGGGGCCAGGAAGCTTTCTTT. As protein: CAWNGGQEAFF.

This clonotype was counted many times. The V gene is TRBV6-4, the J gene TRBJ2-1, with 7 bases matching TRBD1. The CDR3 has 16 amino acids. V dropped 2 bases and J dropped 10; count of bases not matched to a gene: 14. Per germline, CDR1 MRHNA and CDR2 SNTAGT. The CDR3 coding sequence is TGTGCCAGCAGTGACGAATTGAGGGGGCAACACTCAGAGCAGTTCTTC. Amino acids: CASSDELRGQHSEQFF.

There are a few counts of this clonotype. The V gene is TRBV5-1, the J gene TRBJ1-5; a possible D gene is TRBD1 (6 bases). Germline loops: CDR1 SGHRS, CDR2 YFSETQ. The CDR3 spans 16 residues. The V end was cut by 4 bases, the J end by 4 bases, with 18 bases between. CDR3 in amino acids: CASSPGDTRANQPQHF. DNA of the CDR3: TGCGCCAGCAGCCCGGGGGACACGCGAGCGAATCAGCCCCAGCATTTT.

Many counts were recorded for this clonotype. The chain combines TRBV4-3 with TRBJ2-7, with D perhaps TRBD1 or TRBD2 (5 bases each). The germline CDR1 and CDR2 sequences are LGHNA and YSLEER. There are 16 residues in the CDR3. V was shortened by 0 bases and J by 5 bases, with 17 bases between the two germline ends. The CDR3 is CASSQDLRVVGDEQYF. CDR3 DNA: TGCGCCAGCAGCCAAGATCTACGTGTTGTGGGGGACGAGCAGTACTTC.

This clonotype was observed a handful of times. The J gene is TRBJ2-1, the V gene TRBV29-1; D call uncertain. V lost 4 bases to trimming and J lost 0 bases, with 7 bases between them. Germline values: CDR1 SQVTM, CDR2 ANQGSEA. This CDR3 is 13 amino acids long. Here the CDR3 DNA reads TGCAGCGTTGCGGGCCGCTCCTACAATGAGCAGTTCTTC. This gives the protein CSVAGRSYNEQFF.

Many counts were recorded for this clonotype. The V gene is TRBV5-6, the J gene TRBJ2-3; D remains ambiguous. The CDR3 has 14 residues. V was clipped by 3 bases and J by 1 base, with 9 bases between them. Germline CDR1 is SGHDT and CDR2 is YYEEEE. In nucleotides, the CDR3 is TGTGCCAGCAGCTCGTTGACGGGCACAGATACGCAGTATTTT. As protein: CASSSLTGTDTQYF.

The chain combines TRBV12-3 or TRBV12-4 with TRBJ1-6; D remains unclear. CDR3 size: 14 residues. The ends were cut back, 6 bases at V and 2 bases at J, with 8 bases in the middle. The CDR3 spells CASRTGAYNSPLHF. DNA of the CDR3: TGTGCCAGCAGGACCGGGGCCTATAATTCACCCCTCCACTTT.

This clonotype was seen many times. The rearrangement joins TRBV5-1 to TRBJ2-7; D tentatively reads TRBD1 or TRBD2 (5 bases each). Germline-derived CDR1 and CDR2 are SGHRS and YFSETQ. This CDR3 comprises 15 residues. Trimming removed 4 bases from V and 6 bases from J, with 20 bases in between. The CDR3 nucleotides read TGCGCCAGCAGCCCGGACACAACTAGTTTCTCCGAGCAGTACTTC. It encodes CASSPDTTSFSEQYF. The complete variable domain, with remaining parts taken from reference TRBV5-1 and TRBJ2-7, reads KAGVTQTPRYLIKTRGQQVTLSCSPISGHRSVSWYQQTPGQGLQFLFEYFSETQRNKGNFPGRFSGRQFSNSRSEMNVSTLELGDSALYLCASSPDTTSFSEQYFGPGTRLTVT.

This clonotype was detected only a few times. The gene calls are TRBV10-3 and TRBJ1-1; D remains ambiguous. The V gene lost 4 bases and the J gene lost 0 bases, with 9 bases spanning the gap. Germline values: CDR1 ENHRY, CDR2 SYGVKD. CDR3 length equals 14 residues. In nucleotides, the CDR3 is TGTGCCATCAGTGGGCGGGGAGTGAACACTGAAGCTTTCTTT. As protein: CAISGRGVNTEAFF.

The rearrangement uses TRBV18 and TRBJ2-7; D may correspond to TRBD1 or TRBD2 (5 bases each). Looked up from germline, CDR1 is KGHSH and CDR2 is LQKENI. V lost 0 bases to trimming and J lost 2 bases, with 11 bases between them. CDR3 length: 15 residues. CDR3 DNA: TGTGCCAGCTCACCACCGGGACGGGGAACCTACGAGCAGTACTTC. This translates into CASSPPGRGTYEQYF.

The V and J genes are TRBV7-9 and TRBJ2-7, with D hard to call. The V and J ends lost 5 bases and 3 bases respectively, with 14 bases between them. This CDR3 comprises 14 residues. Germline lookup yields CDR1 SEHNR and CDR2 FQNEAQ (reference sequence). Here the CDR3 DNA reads TGTGCCAGCAGCCCATACAGTAATAACTACGAGCAGTACTTC. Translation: CASSPYSNNYEQYF.

CDR3 residues: CASATGGTGPYEQYF. CDR3 sequence (DNA): TGTGCCAGCGCCACGGGCGGGACAGGGCCCTACGAGCAGTACTTC. J is TRBJ2-7 and V is TRBV28; TRBD1 agrees at 9 bases. The germline V gene has CDR1 MDHEN and CDR2 SYDVKM. J lost 2 bases, V lost 8 bases, and 10 bases had no gene match. The CDR3 runs 15 residues.

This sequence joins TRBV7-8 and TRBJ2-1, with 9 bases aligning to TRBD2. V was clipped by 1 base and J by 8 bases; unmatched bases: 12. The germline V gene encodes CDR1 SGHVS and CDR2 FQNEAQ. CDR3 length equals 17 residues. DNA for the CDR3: TGTGCCAGCAGCTTAGTGGGTGCGAGCGGGAGGAGTGATGAGCAGTTCTTC. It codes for CASSLVGASGRSDEQFF.

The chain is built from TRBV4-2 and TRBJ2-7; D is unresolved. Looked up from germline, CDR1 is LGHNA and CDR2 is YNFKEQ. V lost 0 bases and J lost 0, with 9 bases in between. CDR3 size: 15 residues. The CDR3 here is CASSQDLTNSYEQYF. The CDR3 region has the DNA TGTGCCAGCAGCCAAGACCTTACTAACTCCTACGAGCAGTACTTC.

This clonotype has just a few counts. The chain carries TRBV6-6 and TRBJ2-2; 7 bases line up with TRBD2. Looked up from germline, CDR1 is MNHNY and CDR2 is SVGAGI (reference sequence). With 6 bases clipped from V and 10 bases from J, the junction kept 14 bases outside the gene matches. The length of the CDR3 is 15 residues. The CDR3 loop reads CASSHIEAGVEELFF. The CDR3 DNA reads TGTGCCAGCAGCCACATTGAGGCGGGAGTGGAGGAGCTGTTTTTT.

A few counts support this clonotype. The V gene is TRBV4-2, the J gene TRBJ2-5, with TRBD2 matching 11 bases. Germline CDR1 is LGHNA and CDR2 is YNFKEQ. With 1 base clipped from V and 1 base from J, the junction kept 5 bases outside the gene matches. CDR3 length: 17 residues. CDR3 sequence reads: CASSQGPSGRSQETQYF. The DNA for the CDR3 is TGTGCCAGCAGCCAAGGGCCTAGCGGGAGGTCCCAAGAGACCCAGTACTTC.